This section outlines one T cell receptor (beta chain) sequence together with its context. Original processing methods: For nucleated cells, counts were estimated from reference gene primer amplification. Produced via immunoSEQ multiplex PCR; TCRdb's table is partial and in-frame only. V and J calls plus clone size are reproduced from that table; the DNA served to infer D and trimming. The data show under 200,000 clones, around 81% seen once. The record originates from a study of blood T cell repertoires in COVID-19. Turning to the study itself: COVID-19 samples from acute and convalescent phases originated in the United States, Italy and Spain. From T cells, B-cell-depleted T cells, or PBMCs came the material, which was cDNA or gDNA.

This CDR3 is 15 amino acids long. V shed 1 base and J 3 bases; nucleotides not matched to a gene: 3. The germline CDR1 and CDR2 sequences are LGHDT and YNNKEL (reference sequence). The TCR sequence derives from a man between 65 and 79 years old who had recovered from COVID-19. Input material: peripheral blood. This rearrangement joins TRBV3-1 (or the pseudogene TRBV3-2) to TRBJ2-7; TRBD1 matches at 10 bases. The CDR3 nucleotides read TGTGCCAGCAGCCAAGGAGGGACAGGGGTCTACGAGCAGTACTTC. This encodes CASSQGGTGVYEQYF.